This T cell receptor (beta chain) was identified in a study of T cells in Graves' hyperthyroidism and ophthalmopathy. Hyperthyroidism in the patients, aged 18 to 65, was newly diagnosed and under 2 months in duration. Regions amplified from RNA transcripts were the TCR beta CDR3 regions. The primer set for the first-round RT-PCR of the TCR CDR3 was HTBI. TCRdb used MiXCR to reprocess the multiplex PCR reads, holding one entry per CDR3 protein. The data show some 510,000 distinct CDR3 sequences, around 46% seen once. The germline CDR1 and CDR2 sequences are SGDLS and YYNGEE. This CDR3 is built from 15 residues. V lost 3 bases, J lost 0 bases, and 10 bases lay in between.

The chain has TRBV9 and TRBJ1-3; the D gene is possibly TRBD1 (6 bases). Sequencing used peripheral blood or thyroid tissue (not recorded which). The TCR comes from a woman between 18 and 30 years old with Graves' hyperthyroidism. CDR3 amino acids: CASSAQGTSGNTIYF. The CDR3 nucleotides read TGTGCCAGCAGCGCCCAGGGGACCTCTGGAAACACCATATATTTT. Based on the CDR3 plus reference TRBV9 and TRBJ1-3, the full variable domain is DSGVTQTPKHLITATGQRVTLRCSPRSGDLSVYWYQQSLDQGLQFLIQYYNGEERAKGNILERFSAQQFPDLHSELNLSSLELGDSALYFCASSAQGTSGNTIYFGEGSWLTVV.